This T cell receptor beta chain was obtained from a study of regulatory T cells in long-lasting Graves disease (dated by TCRdb to the early 2020s). Context from the whole study: Newly diagnosed Graves' disease patients had taken antithyroid drugs for less than 3 months. Persistent Graves' disease patients were compared with newly diagnosed Graves' disease patients by peripheral blood TCR sequencing and RNA sequencing. A total of about 35 samples underwent TCR sequencing, from some 13 patients with persistent Graves' disease and approximately 20 patients with newly diagnosed Graves' disease. The study was conducted in China and was registered as a clinical trial. On the study overall, not on this receptor specifically: Sequencing and analysis were restricted to the TCR beta chain. As a limitation, the authors acknowledged that the small sample size may reduce accuracy. Persistent Graves' disease patients showed lower TCR Shannon entropy and fewer highly expanded clones than newly diagnosed patients, suggesting clonal expansion. A larger number of public clonotypes was shared among persistent patients (about 2,700) than among newly diagnosed patients (about 990). The study examined only peripheral blood because the primary lesion, thyroid tissue, could not be accessed. Persistent disease showed preferential use of TRBV28, TRBJ1-2 and TRBJ2-5, whereas newly diagnosed disease favored TRBV20-1 and TRBJ2-1.

This clonotype was picked up many times. This clone's antigen is unknown. No qualities accompany the bases; no much larger clone lies one base away. Libraries were constructed by multiplex PCR. Reads for this sample came from an Illumina HiSeq 4000. iRepertoire HTBI primers and Arm-PCR amplification of CDR3 regions were used to construct TCR beta libraries. PCR products were gel purified before sequencing. The published analysis was carried out like this. Across samples, 60 to 75 TRBV and 15 or so TRBJ segments were identified and used for gene usage analysis of CDR3 amino acid clonotypes. COPE and FqMerger were used to merge the filtered high-quality paired reads into contigs. BLAST was used to align contigs to IMGT TRBV, TRBD and TRBJ reference genes, and CDR3 was defined according to IMGT. Any clonotype with a frequency above 0.1% was counted as a highly expanded clone. Shannon entropy was used to measure repertoire diversity, and the Gini coefficient was used to measure V-J evenness. A clonotype found in more than one individual was treated as public. The public reads were reprocessed in TCRdb via fastp at Q25 and MiXCR, keeping in-frame beta chains. Every entry covers one CDR3 protein and lists the most common genes and DNA from its rows. In this record, the V and J calls reflect TCRdb's handling and not the investigators' own analysis. The sample contains almost 450,000 distinct CDR3 sequences, over 15% of them found a single time. The ten biggest clones cover approximately 11% of the sample.

Including the terminal cysteine and phenylalanine, the CDR3 comprises 15 residues. The kept DNA is CDR3 alone, 45 bases in frame from the first base. The germline V gene specifies MNHEY as CDR1 and SVGAGI as CDR2. Trimming costs V 4 bases and J 4 bases, and their ends lie 13 bases apart. The sample's time point label is to be understood as: newly diagnosed GD, antithyroid drugs for less than 3 months. For both TCR sequencing and RNA sequencing, RNA was extracted from PBMCs using TRIzol. The diagnosis of Graves' disease followed American Thyroid Association guidelines. Patients for the study were recruited at an endocrinology department in Xi'an, China. Each patient gave approximately 10 milliliters of peripheral blood, collected in an EDTA anticoagulant tube. Ficoll Paque Plus density gradient separation was used to isolate PBMCs, and no additional T cell sorting was done. RNA quality was checked with an Agilent 2100 Bioanalyzer and agarose gel, and concentration with a NanoDrop 2000.

These data were likewise used in another study, on T cells in Graves' hyperthyroidism and ophthalmopathy. As described in the second report: Stable Graves' hyperthyroidism was defined as the absence of progression to ophthalmopathy over 18 months of follow-up. The hyperthyroidism patients were between 18 and 65 years old and newly diagnosed, with a disease duration of less than 2 months. Patients with uncontrolled infections, other autoimmune diseases, pregnancy or lactation were excluded. Diagnoses were based on clinical symptoms, serum thyroxine and TRAb, thyroid ultrasound and orbital computed tomography. A first-round RT-PCR of the TCR CDR3 used the HTBI primer set with the Qiagen OneStep RT-PCR kit. Most expanded thyroid clonotypes (frequency above 0.001) were also found in blood, which suggests that blood repertoires may mirror thyroid immune responses. In cross-validation, a model built on a 13 V-J signature told ophthalmopathy apart from stable hyperthyroidism with about 90% sensitivity and roughly 82% specificity, and in testing the same model reached 80%/75%. In validation, progression to ophthalmopathy was predicted by the model with 70.59% sensitivity and roughly 76% specificity, a median of 6.5 months before onset. To identify TCR V-J signatures that set the groups apart, the researchers used a discovery cohort of more than 95 patients, made up of 43 with Graves' ophthalmopathy and approximately 57 with stable Graves' hyperthyroidism. An independent validation cohort of under 20 hyperthyroidism patients and over 15 patients who later progressed to ophthalmopathy tested prospective prediction of ophthalmopathy. The roughly 100 discovery patients were divided at random into training and test sets in a 7:3 ratio. In addition, the study compared T-cell repertoires in thyroid tissue and in blood from 6 or 7 Graves' hyperthyroidism patients. Once sampling was done, hyperthyroidism patients were given methimazole at a starting dose of 30 mg daily, whereas ophthalmopathy patients were given high-dose intravenous methylprednisolone. Libraries were constructed in a second round of multiplex PCR, after which size selection and purification were performed. The libraries were sequenced on an Illumina HiSeq2000 using paired-end 100 bp reads. SOAPnuke was used to process the raw data, removing reads that contained adapters or uncalled bases, had a mean Phred below 15, or lacked an exact match to the constant primer or identifier. High-quality paired reads were merged using COPE v1.2.5, and each unique nucleotide sequence was defined as a clonotype. MiTCR v1.1 was used to align the clonotypes against IMGT TRBV, TRBD and TRBJ reference segments. Only V-J combinations with frequency above 0.0001, covering 99.2% of repertoires, were analysed. A TCS score was defined as the ratio of F50 (clonal expansion) to E x V (chaos), with BLOSUM62-based TCRdist applied between CDR3 peptides within each V-J. Welch's t-statistics and random forest reduced around 520 V-J features to about 12, which were used in a naive Bayes classifier (R e1071). Sample size was not statistically predetermined, and investigators were not blinded to group allocation. According to the paper, TCR Vbeta CDR3 sequencing was carried out on over 130 peripheral blood samples, which came from more than 40 ophthalmopathy, 75 or so hyperthyroidism and approximately 17 progressor patients.

The TCR comes from a woman in her twenties or thirties with Graves disease. Donor details come from another sample of the same person, matched by shared clones. The specimen comprised peripheral blood mononuclear cells (PBMCs), sampled at new diagnosis, from a patient treated with antithyroid drugs. Recombination joined TRBV6-5 with TRBJ2-2, and possibly TRBD1, on 5 matching bases. Here the CDR3 is given as CASSSRQGSTGELFF. The bases are TGTGCCAGCAGTTCTCGCCAGGGCAGCACCGGGGAGCTGTTTTTT.